This T cell receptor beta chain came from a study of cytomegalovirus exposure and HLA in healthy donors. A multiplex PCR was run with 60 Vbeta primers and 13 Jbeta primers. Measured with immunoSEQ multiplex PCR; TCRdb has only the in-frame clones, and not every one. The sample consists of about 150,000 clones, around 79% of them appearing once. Sequencing was done on a sample of PBMCs. The TCR sequence derives from a young man in good health and CMV-seropositive.

CDR3 in DNA: TGTGCCAGCAGTCCGTTTATCGGGGGGCTGGATGGAAAACTGTTTTTT. Its protein product is CASSPFIGGLDGKLFF. The V and J genes are TRBV6-6 and TRBJ1-4, with a weak D call TRBD1 (6 bases). The germline CDR1 and CDR2 sequences are MNHNY and SVGAGI (reference sequence). The CDR3 consists of 16 residues. V was trimmed by 5 bases and J by 10 bases, leaving 23 bases between them.